Only one count was recorded for the clone carrying this TCR beta chain. Its antigen is as yet unknown. The sample is drawn from a study of T and B cells in COVID-19 patients. Study in general: At median age approximately 30 years, recovered patients were younger than active-infection patients at 67. About 90% of the roughly 20 active-infection patients had comorbidities associated with unfavorable COVID-19 outcome. Overall study results and limits: Of 2,331 TCR clusters found only in the recovered cohort, 25 to 35 had low generation probability.

The CDR3 sequence is 11 residues long. The germline V gene has CDR1 SGHRS and CDR2 YFSETQ. The V gene end was trimmed by 4 bases and the J gene end by 13 bases; junction bases not matched to a gene: 4. From blood, roughly 240-550 ng of genomic DNA served as TRB template. TRB rearrangements were amplified by multiplex PCR with BIOMED2 TRB-A/B primers. TCRdb processed the multiplex PCR reads anew with MiXCR; each CDR3 protein has one entry. The table has 6,000 or so distinct CDR3 sequences, about 25% seen once. The material sequenced was blood. This sequence originates from a human donor with active COVID-19. The chain uses TRBV5-1 and TRBJ2-3; 9 nucleotides match TRBD1. The DNA for the CDR3 is TGCGCCAGCAGCCGGGACAGGGAGAAGTATTTT. This translates into CASSRDREKYF.